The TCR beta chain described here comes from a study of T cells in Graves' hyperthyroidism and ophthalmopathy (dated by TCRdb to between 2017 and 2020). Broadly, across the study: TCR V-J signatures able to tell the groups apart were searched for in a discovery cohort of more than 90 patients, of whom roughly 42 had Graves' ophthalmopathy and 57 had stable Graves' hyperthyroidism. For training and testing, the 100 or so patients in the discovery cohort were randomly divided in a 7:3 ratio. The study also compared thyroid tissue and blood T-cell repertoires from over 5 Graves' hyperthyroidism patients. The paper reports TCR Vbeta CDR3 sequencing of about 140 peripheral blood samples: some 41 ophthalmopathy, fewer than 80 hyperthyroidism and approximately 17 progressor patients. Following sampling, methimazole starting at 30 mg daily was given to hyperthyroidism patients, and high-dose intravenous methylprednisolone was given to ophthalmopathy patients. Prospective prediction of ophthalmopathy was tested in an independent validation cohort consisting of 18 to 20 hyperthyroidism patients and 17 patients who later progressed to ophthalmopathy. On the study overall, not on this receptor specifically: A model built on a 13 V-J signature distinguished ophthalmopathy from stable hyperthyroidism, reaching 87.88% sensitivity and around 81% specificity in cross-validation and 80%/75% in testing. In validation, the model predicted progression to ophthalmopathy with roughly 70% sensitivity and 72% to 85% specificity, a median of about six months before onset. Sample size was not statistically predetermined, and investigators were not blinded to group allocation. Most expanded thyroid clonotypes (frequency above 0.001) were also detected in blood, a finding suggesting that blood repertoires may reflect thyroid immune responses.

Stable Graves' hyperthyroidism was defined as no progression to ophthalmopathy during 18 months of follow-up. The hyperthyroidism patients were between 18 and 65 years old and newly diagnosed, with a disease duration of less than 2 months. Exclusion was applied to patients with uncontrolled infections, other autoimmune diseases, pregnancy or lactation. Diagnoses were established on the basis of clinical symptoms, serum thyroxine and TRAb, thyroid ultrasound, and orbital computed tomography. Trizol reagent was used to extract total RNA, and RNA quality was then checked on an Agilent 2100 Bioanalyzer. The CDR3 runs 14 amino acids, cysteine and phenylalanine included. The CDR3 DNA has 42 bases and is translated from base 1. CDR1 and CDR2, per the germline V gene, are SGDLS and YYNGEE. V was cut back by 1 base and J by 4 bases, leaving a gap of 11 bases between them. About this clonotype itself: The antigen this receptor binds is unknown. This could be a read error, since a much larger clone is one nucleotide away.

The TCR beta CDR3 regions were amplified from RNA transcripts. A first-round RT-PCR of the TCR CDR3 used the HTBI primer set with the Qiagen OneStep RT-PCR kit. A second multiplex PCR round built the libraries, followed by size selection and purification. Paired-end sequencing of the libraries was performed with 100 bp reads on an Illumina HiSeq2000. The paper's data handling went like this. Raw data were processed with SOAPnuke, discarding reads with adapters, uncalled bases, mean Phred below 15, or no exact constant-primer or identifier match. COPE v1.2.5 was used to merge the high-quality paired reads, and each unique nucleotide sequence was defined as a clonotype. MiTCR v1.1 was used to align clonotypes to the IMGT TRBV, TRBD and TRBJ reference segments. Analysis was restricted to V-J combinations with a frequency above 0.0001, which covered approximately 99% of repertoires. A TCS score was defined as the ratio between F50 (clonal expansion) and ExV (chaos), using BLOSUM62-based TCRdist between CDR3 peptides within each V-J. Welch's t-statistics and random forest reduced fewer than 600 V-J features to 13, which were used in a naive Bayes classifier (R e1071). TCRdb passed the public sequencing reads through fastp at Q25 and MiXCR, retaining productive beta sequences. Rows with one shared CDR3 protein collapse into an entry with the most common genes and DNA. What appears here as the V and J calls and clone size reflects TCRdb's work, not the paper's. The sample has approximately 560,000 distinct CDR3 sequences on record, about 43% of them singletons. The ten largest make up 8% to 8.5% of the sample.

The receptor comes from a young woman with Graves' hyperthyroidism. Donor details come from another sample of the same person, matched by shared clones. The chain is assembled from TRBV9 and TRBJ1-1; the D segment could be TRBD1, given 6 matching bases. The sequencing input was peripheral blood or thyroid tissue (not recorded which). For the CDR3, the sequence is CASSVRGYGTEAFF. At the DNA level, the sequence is TGTGCCAGCAGCGTAAGGGGGTATGGCACTGAAGCTTTCTTT.